This is a list of T cell receptor beta chains from one sample in a study of shared clonotypes between healthy human individuals. Measured with immunoSEQ multiplex PCR; TCRdb has only the in-frame clones, and not every one. The data contain 1.5 million to 2.5 million clones, approximately 94% of them singletons. The sample comprised naive CD8+ T cells sorted from blood. The source is a man younger than 35 in good health. Both conserved end residues are part of each CDR3. D genes are given only for firm matches. Size tells how often a clone was seen (once, few, many) or the class of an expanded clone, and some rows leave it out.

clone size,D gene,V gene,J gene,CDR3 DNA,CDR3 protein
NA,NA,TRBV28,TRBJ1-1,TGTGCCAGCAGTTTAGGAGGCCTAACTGAAGCTTTCTTT,CASSLGGLTEAFF
NA,TRBD2,TRBV11-2,TRBJ2-7,TGTGCCAGCAGCTTTGGGGGGAGGGCGTTCGAGCAGTACTTC,CASSFGGRAFEQYF
NA,TRBD1,TRBV4-3,TRBJ2-1,TGCGCCAGCAGCCAAGATACAGGGGGCAATGAGCAGTTCTTC,CASSQDTGGNEQFF
NA,TRBD2,TRBV28,TRBJ2-5,TGTGCCAGCAGTTTCTCCGGGGGGGCGGGGACCCAGTACTTC,CASSFSGGAGTQYF
NA,TRBD1,TRBV4-1,TRBJ1-1,TGCGCCAGCAGCCAAGTTGGGACAGGGGTTTTCGCTTTCTTT,CASSQVGTGVFAFF
NA,NA,TRBV25-1,TRBJ2-3,TGTGCCAGCAGTGAGTTGACAGATACGCAGTATTTT,CASSELTDTQYF
NA,NA,TRBV6-1,TRBJ1-4,TGTGCCAGCAGTGAAAGGATCACTAATGAAAAACTGTTTTTT,CASSERITNEKLFF
NA,NA,TRBV6-1,TRBJ1-4,TGTGCCAGCAGTGAAGCGGGGGCAACTAATGAAAAACTGTTTTTT,CASSEAGATNEKLFF
NA,NA,TRBV5-4,TRBJ2-5,TGTGCCAGCAGCTTGGGAGGAATCCAAGAGACCCAGTACTTC,CASSLGGIQETQYF
NA,NA,TRBV7-8,TRBJ1-1,TGTGCCAGCAGCTTAGGCTCCACTGAAGCTTTCTTT,CASSLGSTEAFF
NA,NA,TRBV30,TRBJ1-2,TGTGCCTGGAGTGAAACGACAGGAGATGGCTACACCTTC,CAWSETTGDGYTF
once,TRBD2,TRBV7-9,TRBJ2-2,TGTGCCAGCCAGGGGCTAGCGGGGTTCACCGGGGAGCTGTTTTTT,CASQGLAGFTGELFF
NA,NA,TRBV4-3,TRBJ2-7,TGCGCCAGCAGCCAAGATTCAGGGTCTATTTCCTACGAGCAGTACTTC,CASSQDSGSISYEQYF
few,TRBD2,TRBV5-4,TRBJ2-7,TGTGCCAGCAGTCCGACTAGCGGGCCGACCTACGAGCAGTACTTC,CASSPTSGPTYEQYF
once,TRBD1,TRBV7-2,TRBJ2-2,TGTGCCAGCAGCTGGACAGGGTCCGGGGAGCTGTTTTTT,CASSWTGSGELFF
once,NA,TRBV2,TRBJ2-2,TGTGCCAGCATTGGGGAAGGCGGGGAGCTGTTTTTT,CASIGEGGELFF
NA,NA,TRBV7-9,TRBJ2-5,TGTGCCAGCAGCTTAGATCCGGGTGTGTACCAAGAGACCCAGTACTTC,CASSLDPGVYQETQYF
NA,NA,TRBV19,TRBJ2-7,TGTGCCAGTAGGGGGACTCTCGAGCAGTACTTC,CASRGTLEQYF
NA,NA,TRBV13,TRBJ2-7,TGTGCCAGCAGCTTAGGAGCCTCGGAATACGAGCAGTACTTC,CASSLGASEYEQYF
NA,TRBD1,TRBV7-9,TRBJ2-7,TGTGCCAGCAGCACTCCTCCGGCAGGGGGTTTGGACGAGCAGTACTTC,CASSTPPAGGLDEQYF
NA,NA,TRBV9,TRBJ2-7,TGTGCCAGCAGCTCCTTCTCTGGGGGCGACGAGCAGTACTTC,CASSSFSGGDEQYF
NA,NA,TRBV7-8,TRBJ2-7,TGTGCCAGCAGCTTAGTTCCAGAGAGCTCCTACGAGCAGTACTTC,CASSLVPESSYEQYF
NA,NA,TRBV27,TRBJ2-7,TGTGCCAGTCTGGGGGACTACGAGCAGTACTTC,CASLGDYEQYF
once,NA,TRBV9,TRBJ1-4,TGTGCCAGCAGCGGACACGGGACCCCGGGGGAAAAACTGTTTTTT,CASSGHGTPGEKLFF
NA,NA,TRBV10-3,TRBJ2-5,TGTGCCATCAGTGATTCTAGCACGGAGACCCAGTACTTC,CAISDSSTETQYF
NA,TRBD2,TRBV4-1,TRBJ2-1,TGCGCCAGCAGCCCCGCGGGAGAGTCCTACAATGAGCAGTTCTTC,CASSPAGESYNEQFF
NA,TRBD1,TRBV5-6,TRBJ1-4,TGTGCCAGCAGCGGACCGCCGGGACAGGGGGCAGAAAAACTGTTTTTT,CASSGPPGQGAEKLFF
NA,NA,TRBV7-9,TRBJ2-7,TGTGCCAGCAGCCCGACAGGCTCCTACGAGCAGTACTTC,CASSPTGSYEQYF
NA,NA,TRBV28,TRBJ1-2,TGTGCCAGCAGTCCCCGGGAACTTTCTTATGGCTACACCTTC,CASSPRELSYGYTF
once,NA,TRBV5-1,TRBJ1-1,TGCGCCAGCAGCTCCACAAACTCGGCAGAAGCTTTCTTT,CASSSTNSAEAFF
NA,NA,TRBV6-5,TRBJ1-1,TGTGCCAGCAGTTCCCCAGGGCCGGTGACTGAAGCTTTCTTT,CASSSPGPVTEAFF
NA,TRBD1,TRBV5-1,TRBJ1-1,TGCGCCAGCAGCTTGGGAACAGGGGTGAACACTGAAGCTTTCTTT,CASSLGTGVNTEAFF
NA,NA,TRBV6-6,TRBJ2-3,TGTGCCAGCAGTCAAGGGTTAACGAGCACAGATACGCAGTATTTT,CASSQGLTSTDTQYF
NA,NA,TRBV18,TRBJ2-7,TGTGCCAGCTCAACGACACTGGCCTACGAGCAGTACTTC,CASSTTLAYEQYF
NA,NA,TRBV7-8,TRBJ2-7,TGTGCCAGCAGCTTAGTCCCGGACGAGCAGTACTTC,CASSLVPDEQYF
NA,TRBD1,TRBV27,TRBJ1-6,TGTGCCAGCAGCAACGGACAGGGTGTTTATAATTCACCCCTCCACTTT,CASSNGQGVYNSPLHF
once,NA,TRBV6-5,TRBJ1-1,TGTGCCAGCAGTGTAGACCAGCGTGCCACTGAAGCTTTCTTT,CASSVDQRATEAFF
NA,TRBD1,TRBV11-2,TRBJ1-1,TGTGCCAGCAGCTCAGGGGGGGGTTGGACTGAAGCTTTCTTT,CASSSGGGWTEAFF
NA,NA,TRBV5-8,TRBJ1-1,TGTGCCAGCAGCTTGGATGGCACTGAAGCTTTCTTT,CASSLDGTEAFF
NA,TRBD2,TRBV15,TRBJ2-7,TGTGCCACCAGCAGAGATTTCCGGGAGGGCTCCTACGAGCAGTACTTC,CATSRDFREGSYEQYF
NA,NA,TRBV21-1,TRBJ2-2,TGTGCCAGCAGCAAACCAGCGGAGGACACCGGGGAGCTGTTTTTT,CASSKPAEDTGELFF
NA,TRBD1,TRBV19,TRBJ2-7,TGTGCCAGTAGTATGTTCGGGACAGGGGTAAACGAGCAGTACTTC,CASSMFGTGVNEQYF
NA,NA,TRBV10-1,TRBJ1-1,TGCGCCAGCAGTGAAGAGGGCAGAGAAGCTTTCTTT,CASSEEGREAFF
NA,TRBD2,TRBV19,TRBJ2-7,TGTGCCAGTAGCCCGGGGGGTACCTACGAGCAGTACTTC,CASSPGGTYEQYF
NA,NA,TRBV6-1,TRBJ2-7,TGTGCCACCCTAAACTGGGGACACCGCTCCTACGAGCAGTACTTC,CATLNWGHRSYEQYF
NA,TRBD1,TRBV5-1,TRBJ2-7,TGCGCCAGCAGCTTGGGAGGACAGGGGGCTAAGTACGAGCAGTACTTC,CASSLGGQGAKYEQYF
NA,TRBD2,TRBV4-1,TRBJ2-3,TGCGCCAGCAGCCCAAGGTTAACTAGCGGGGTAACAGATACGCAGTATTTT,CASSPRLTSGVTDTQYF
once,NA,TRBV13,TRBJ1-5,TGTGCCAGCAGCTTAGGGGGAGTCAATCAGCCCCAGCATTTT,CASSLGGVNQPQHF
NA,NA,TRBV5-6,TRBJ1-2,TGTGCCAGCAGCTTGGGGCAGATTTCTAACTATGGCTACACCTTC,CASSLGQISNYGYTF
NA,NA,TRBV9,TRBJ2-7,TGTGCCAGCAGCGTAAGAGGGGGGCCGGACTACGAGCAGTACTTC,CASSVRGGPDYEQYF
NA,NA,TRBV30,TRBJ2-2,TGTGCCTGGACCCCTTCCGGGGGCGCGAACACCGGGGAGCTGTTTTTT,CAWTPSGGANTGELFF
NA,TRBD2,TRBV7-9,TRBJ2-1,TGTGCCAGCAGCCGCAAGGGACTAGCGGAGTACAATGAGCAGTTCTTC,CASSRKGLAEYNEQFF
NA,NA,TRBV5-3,TRBJ2-2,TGTGCCAGAAGGCAGTCTGGCGGGGAGCTGTTTTTT,CARRQSGGELFF
NA,TRBD2,TRBV29-1,TRBJ2-7,TGCAGCGTTGGCGGGGGACTAGCGGGAGGGCCTTTGTACGAGCAGTACTTC,CSVGGGLAGGPLYEQYF
NA,TRBD2,TRBV28,TRBJ2-3,TGTGCCAGCAGTTTGACACTAGCGGGGAGCACAGATACGCAGTATTTT,CASSLTLAGSTDTQYF
NA,NA,TRBV7-9,TRBJ1-2,TGTGCCAGCAGCGGGGGGAGCTATGGCTACACCTTC,CASSGGSYGYTF
NA,NA,TRBV7-8,TRBJ1-1,TGTGCCAGCAGCCCTACGGGACCGGTGAACACTGAAGCTTTCTTT,CASSPTGPVNTEAFF